The next 22 T cell receptor beta chains were all read from a single sample in a study of blood T cell repertoires in COVID-19. Sequencing used immunoSEQ multiplex PCR; TCRdb keeps in-frame clones, though not all of them. The sample has about 260,000 clones; roughly 84% are singletons. Sequenced sample: peripheral blood. The receptors were sampled from a woman in her thirties or forties who had recovered from COVID-19.

This sequence joins TRBV6-5 and TRBJ2-1; 7 nucleotides align to TRBD2. CDR1 is MNHEY and CDR2 is SVGAGI in the germline V gene. The CDR3 is made up of 15 amino acids. The J segment lost 0 bases and the V segment lost 4 bases, leaving 3 bases of the junction unmatched. The CDR3 loop is CASSFSGISYNEQFF. CDR3 nucleotide sequence: TGTGCCAGCAGTTTCAGCGGGATCTCCTACAATGAGCAGTTCTTC.

The chain couples TRBV28 to TRBJ1-3; TRBD1 agrees at 9 bases. Per germline, CDR1 MDHEN and CDR2 SYDVKM. The V and J ends lost 4 bases and 3 bases, in that order; junction bases with no gene match: 4. CDR3 length equals 15 residues. CDR3 loop: CASSSPDRGGNTIYF. CDR3 bases: TGTGCCAGCAGTTCCCCGGACAGGGGTGGAAACACCATATATTTT.

The rearrangement uses TRBV13 and TRBJ2-7; TRBD1 matches 7 bases. Germline V gives CDR1 PRHDT, CDR2 FYEKMQ (reference sequence). This CDR3 comprises 14 residues. The V gene end was trimmed by 7 bases and the J gene end by 6 bases; junction bases not matched to a gene: 12. In DNA form, the CDR3 reads TGTGCCAGCACCCTAGCAGGGGGAATAGGCGAGCAGTACTTC. As protein: CASTLAGGIGEQYF.

CDR3 region: CASGTGGNTEAFF. The CDR3 coding sequence is TGTGCCAGCGGGACAGGGGGAAACACTGAAGCTTTCTTT. The genes are TRBV6-5 and TRBJ1-1, with 11 bases aligning to TRBD1. Germline CDR1 reads MNHEY; CDR2 reads SVGAGI. There are 13 residues in the CDR3. V shed 8 bases and J 2 bases; nucleotides not matched to a gene: 1.

The chain employs TRBV20-1 and TRBJ2-4; 10 bases are shared with TRBD1. CDR1 is DFQATT, CDR2 SNEGSKA, per germline (reference sequence). V lost 3 bases and J lost 0; bases outside the gene matches: 14. The CDR3 covers 19 residues. Written as DNA, the CDR3 is TGCAGTGCTAGTATGGACAGGGGGGTTGGACCCTTAGCCAAAAACATTCAGTACTTC. Encoded protein: CSASMDRGVGPLAKNIQYF.

This clone was observed a handful of times. This chain uses TRBV5-1 with TRBJ2-5; D possibly corresponds to TRBD2 (5 bases). The CDR3 is 16 residues long. From germline, CDR1 is SGHRS and CDR2 YFSETQ. Trimming stripped 4 bases from V and 2 bases from J, with 18 bases between. The CDR3: CASSPGRGNIQETQYF. Here the CDR3 DNA reads TGCGCCAGCAGCCCGGGCCGGGGTAATATACAAGAGACCCAGTACTTC.

This clone turned up a few times. The sample has other DNA sequences that encode this CDR3 too. The genes are TRBV29-1 and TRBJ1-3; D unclear. Deletions cut 2 bases from V and 0 bases from J, with 5 bases between. This CDR3 is 13 amino acids long. Germline V gene data show CDR1 as SQVTM and CDR2 as ANQGSEA. The CDR3 region has the DNA TGCAGCGTTGAACCAGGCTCTGGAAACACCATATATTTT. Its protein is CSVEPGSGNTIYF.

The rearrangement links TRBV6-4 to TRBJ2-1; D ambiguous. Germline CDR1 MRHNA, CDR2 SNTAGT. The ends were cut back, 2 bases at V and 1 base at J, with 6 bases in the middle. The CDR3 loop spans 14 amino acids. The CDR3 nucleotides read TGTGCCAGCAGTGACGTTACTTCCTACAATGAGCAGTTCTTC. Protein: CASSDVTSYNEQFF.

In DNA, the CDR3 is TGTGCCAGCAGCTTGTCAGGGGGCACCTACAATGAGCAGTTCTTC. As protein: CASSLSGGTYNEQFF. The chain uses TRBV7-3 and TRBJ2-1; the match to TRBD1 covers 8 bases. The V gene end was trimmed by 3 bases and the J gene end by 2 bases; junction bases not matched to a gene: 3. The CDR3 is 15 residues long. CDR1 and CDR2 from the germline V gene are SGHTA and FQGTGA.

The chain is built from TRBV9 and TRBJ1-1, with TRBD1 as a possible D gene (5 bases). V was trimmed by 2 bases and J by 6 bases, leaving 11 bases between them. Germline V gene sequence: CDR1 SGDLS, CDR2 YYNGEE. The CDR3 has 13 amino acids. CDR3 coding DNA: TGTGCCAGCAGCGTGGGGGGTGGGGCTGAAGCTTTCTTT. This translates into CASSVGGGAEAFF. Supplemented by reference TRBV9 and TRBJ1-1, the full variable domain reads DSGVTQTPKHLITATGQRVTLRCSPRSGDLSVYWYQQSLDQGLQFLIQYYNGEERAKGNILERFSAQQFPDLHSELNLSSLELGDSALYFCASSVGGGAEAFFGQGTRLTVV.

The V and J genes are TRBV6-1 and TRBJ1-1; D is unresolved. The V and J ends lost 3 bases and 4 bases respectively, with 18 bases between them. CDR3 size: 16 residues. CDR1 is MNHNS and CDR2 is SASEGT in the germline V gene. CDR3: CASSDWLTGMGTEAFF. CDR3 nucleotides: TGTGCCAGCAGTGATTGGTTGACGGGAATGGGCACTGAAGCTTTCTTT.

This clone has just one count. The rearrangement joins TRBV5-1 to TRBJ2-1; 11 bases agree with TRBD2. The junction had 3 bases not matched to a gene; V was cut back by 0 bases and J by 4 bases. The CDR3 length is 16 residues. Per germline, CDR1 SGHRS and CDR2 YFSETQ. CDR3 nucleotide sequence: TGCGCCAGCAGCTTGGTTTTAGCGGGGGGGTACAATGAGCAGTTCTTC. The encoded protein is CASSLVLAGGYNEQFF.

The chain carries TRBV28 and TRBJ1-5; perhaps TRBD1 as D (6 bases). V dropped 5 bases and J dropped 7 bases, with 15 bases sitting between them. The CDR3 spans 14 residues. Germline-derived CDR1 and CDR2 are MDHEN and SYDVKM. The CDR3 nucleotides read TGTGCCAGCAGTCGGGGGGGCTGGGGCCAGCCCCAGCATTTT. This gives the protein CASSRGGWGQPQHF.

The genes are TRBV6-6 and TRBJ1-4; D is perhaps TRBD1 (5 bases). Trimming pared 2 bases from V and 2 bases from J, leaving 12 bases between. This CDR3 spans 16 amino acids. Germline V CDR1 and CDR2: MNHNY, SVGAGI (reference sequence). CDR3 amino acids: CASSYVSGGTNEKLFF. The DNA for the CDR3 is TGTGCCAGCAGTTACGTGTCGGGGGGTACTAATGAAAAACTGTTTTTT.

The gene calls are TRBV5-4 and TRBJ2-1; D is unresolved. The CDR3 spans 16 residues. The germline V and J ends were trimmed by 0 bases and 0 bases, with 10 bases remaining between them. CDR1 is SGHNT and CDR2 is YYREEE in the germline V gene (reference sequence). The CDR3 spells CASSLALISSYNEQFF. Here the CDR3 DNA reads TGTGCCAGCAGCTTGGCCTTGATTAGCTCCTACAATGAGCAGTTCTTC.

This rearrangement joins TRBV24-1 to TRBJ2-5, with 7 bases that match TRBD2. J was trimmed by 5 bases and V by 3 bases; bases with no gene match: 11. The germline V gene encodes CDR1 KGHDR and CDR2 SFDVKD. The CDR3 covers 16 residues. The CDR3: CATSDPMTAGGETQYF. CDR3 DNA sequence: TGTGCCACCAGTGATCCAATGACTGCCGGGGGGGAGACCCAGTACTTC.

V usage is TRBV2 and J usage is TRBJ1-5, with D unclear. The CDR3 has 14 residues. Germline loops: CDR1 SNHLY, CDR2 FYNNEI. Trimming left V 3 bases short and J 0 bases short, with 6 bases between. The CDR3 nucleotides read TGTGCCAGCAGTGACAGGTATAGCAATCAGCCCCAGCATTTT. Translating gives CASSDRYSNQPQHF.

The V call is TRBV25-1, the J call TRBJ1-4, with TRBD1 matching over 8 bases. The V and J ends lost 2 bases and 5 bases, in that order; junction bases with no gene match: 4. The CDR3 extends over 15 amino acids. Germline V CDR1 and CDR2: MGHDK, SYGVNS. The DNA of the CDR3 is TGTGCCAGCAGTGAAAGGGACAGGCGAAATGAAAAACTGTTTTTT. It yields the protein CASSERDRRNEKLFF.

The gene calls are TRBV30 and TRBJ1-2; D is ambiguous. The CDR3 runs to 11 residues. Trimming pared 3 bases from V and 8 bases from J, leaving 10 bases between. Germline V gene sequence: CDR1 GTSNPN, CDR2 SVGIG (reference sequence). In DNA, the CDR3 is TGTGCCTGGAGGTACCTAGGAGGCTACACCTTC. Translated, it gives CAWRYLGGYTF.

The rearrangement uses TRBV19 and TRBJ2-5; 10 bases map to TRBD2. With V trimmed by 1 base and J by 0 bases, 5 bases remained unmatched. Germline values: CDR1 LNHDA, CDR2 SQIVND (reference sequence). The CDR3 spans 17 residues. The CDR3 is CASSIGLAGVHQETQYF. The DNA for the CDR3 is TGTGCCAGTAGTATAGGGCTAGCGGGGGTCCACCAAGAGACCCAGTACTTC.

This chain uses TRBV29-1 with TRBJ1-1; D is unresolved. Germline CDR1 and CDR2: SQVTM and ANQGSEA. Trimming left V 7 bases short and J 1 base short, with 10 bases between. This CDR3 comprises 12 residues. CDR3 loop: CSAQRGNTEAFF. The CDR3 nucleotides are TGCAGCGCCCAGCGGGGGAACACTGAAGCTTTCTTT. Full variable domain (missing parts from reference TRBV29-1 and TRBJ1-1): SAVISQKPSRDICQRGTSLTIQCQVDSQVTMMFWYRQQPGQSLTLIATANQGSEATYESGFVIDKFPISRPNLTFSTLTVSNMSPEDSSIYLCSAQRGNTEAFFGQGTRLTVV.

The chain combines TRBV7-7 with TRBJ2-7; possible D gene TRBD2, 6 bases. The germline gives CDR1 SSHAT, CDR2 FNYEAQ (reference sequence). This CDR3 has 13 residues. The germline V and J ends were trimmed by 0 bases and 7 bases, with 10 bases remaining between them. The CDR3 protein is CASSLAMEGEQYF. CDR3 bases: TGTGCCAGCAGCTTAGCTATGGAGGGAGAGCAGTACTTC.